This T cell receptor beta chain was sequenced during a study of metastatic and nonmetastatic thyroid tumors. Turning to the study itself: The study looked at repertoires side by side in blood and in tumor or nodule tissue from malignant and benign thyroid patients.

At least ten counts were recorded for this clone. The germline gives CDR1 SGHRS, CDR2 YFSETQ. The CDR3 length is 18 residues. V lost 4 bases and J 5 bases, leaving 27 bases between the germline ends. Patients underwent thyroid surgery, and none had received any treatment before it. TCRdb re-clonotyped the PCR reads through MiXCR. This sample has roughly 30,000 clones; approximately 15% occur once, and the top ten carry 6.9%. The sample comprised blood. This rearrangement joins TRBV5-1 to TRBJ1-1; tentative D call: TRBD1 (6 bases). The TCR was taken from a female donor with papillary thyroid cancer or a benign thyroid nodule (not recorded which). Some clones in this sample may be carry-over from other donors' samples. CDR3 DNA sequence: TGCGCCAGCAGCCCGCTAATCGGTGGGGGGCCATCGGTGACTGAAGCTTTCTTT. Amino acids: CASSPLIGGGPSVTEAFF.